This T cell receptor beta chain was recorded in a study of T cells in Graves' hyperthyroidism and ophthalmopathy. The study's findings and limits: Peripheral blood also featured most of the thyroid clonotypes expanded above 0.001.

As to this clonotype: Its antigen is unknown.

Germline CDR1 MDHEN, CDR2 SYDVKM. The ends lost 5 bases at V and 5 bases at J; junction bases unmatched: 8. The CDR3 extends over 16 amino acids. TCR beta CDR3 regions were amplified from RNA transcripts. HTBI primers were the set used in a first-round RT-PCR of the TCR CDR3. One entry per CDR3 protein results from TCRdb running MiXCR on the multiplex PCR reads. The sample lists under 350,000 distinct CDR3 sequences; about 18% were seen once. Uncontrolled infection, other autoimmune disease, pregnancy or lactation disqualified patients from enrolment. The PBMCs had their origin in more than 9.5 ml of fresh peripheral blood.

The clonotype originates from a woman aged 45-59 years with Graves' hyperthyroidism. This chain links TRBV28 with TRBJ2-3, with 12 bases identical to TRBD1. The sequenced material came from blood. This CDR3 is CASSGGTGGDVDTQYF. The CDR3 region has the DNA TGTGCCAGCAGTGGGGGGACAGGGGGCGATGTAGATACGCAGTATTTT.